This T cell receptor beta chain was documented in a study of beta chain features in type 1 diabetes. For the study at large: There was similarity between patients and healthy donors in age, gender and cell yields. Cells sorted and examined across all samples totaled almost 110 million.

Via the markers CD45RO/CCR7/CD25/CD127/CD95/CD27, stem cell-like memory, regulatory, central memory and naive CD4+ cells were sorted. Findings and caveats of the study: The study found moderately but significantly shorter TCRB CDR3s in all four CD4+ subsets of Type 1 diabetes patients.

The V end was cut by 1 base, the J end by 0 bases, with 10 bases between. Germline assignment: CDR1 SGHTA and CDR2 FQGNSA. The CDR3 has 15 amino acids. cDNA synthesis used the whole RNA isolate, giving expressed TCRB sequences. The repertoire was sequenced with immunoSEQ multiplex PCR; TCRdb's copy has only in-frame clones and lacks some. The data contain hundreds of thousands of clones, 15% to 20% of them singletons. This clone was counted a few times. Antigen specificity is unknown. This clonotype originated in a woman younger than 35 in good health. V usage is TRBV7-2 and J usage is TRBJ2-7; either TRBD1 or TRBD2 may supply D (5 bases each). The sample comprised naive CD4+ T cells from blood. CDR3 protein: CASSLGGGASYEQYF. The CDR3 coding sequence is TGTGCCAGCAGCTTAGGTGGGGGAGCCTCCTACGAGCAGTACTTC.